This TCR beta chain was recorded in a study of CD8+ T cells in alopecia areata. Details on this clone: Its antigen is not known.

The germline V gene encodes CDR1 SGHRS and CDR2 YFSETQ. V lost 4 bases and J lost 4; bases outside the gene matches: 7. CDR3 size: 14 residues. The treatment is: oral pan-JAK inhibitor, 5-10 mg twice daily. RNA, once extracted, was reverse transcribed into cDNA for use as the sequencing template. Sequencing used immunoSEQ multiplex PCR; TCRdb keeps in-frame clones, though not all of them. The data hold around 190,000 clones, with about 64% observed a single time. Study-wide findings and caveats: In scalp, tofacitinib significantly decreased clonality and expanded CD8+ clones among the top 100.

Specimen: CD4+ T cells sorted from blood, collected at week 4, from a patient treated with tofacitinib. The receptor was derived from a human donor with alopecia areata. V gene TRBV5-1 combines with J gene TRBJ1-2; 7 bases agree with TRBD1. The chain's CDR3 is CASSTPGQTYGYTF. The CDR3 DNA follows: TGCGCCAGCAGCACACCGGGACAGACCTATGGCTACACCTTC.